Following are 18 T cell receptor beta chains from one sample sequenced in a study of blood T cell repertoires in COVID-19. Measured with immunoSEQ multiplex PCR; TCRdb has only the in-frame clones, and not every one. Of 20,000 to 25,000 clones listed, 65% to 90% are singletons. The material sequenced was peripheral blood. These receptor sequences come from a human donor with acute or convalescent COVID-19. The donor label of this sample is uncertain.

The chain combines TRBV7-2 with TRBJ1-5, with 7 nucleotides matching TRBD1. Germline CDR1 reads SGHTA; CDR2 reads FQGNSA. J lost 6 bases, V lost 4 bases, and 9 bases had no gene match. The CDR3 length is 15 residues. CDR3 in DNA: TGTGCCAGCAGCTACTCCGACAGGGTGGGTCAGCCCCAGCATTTT. This sequence encodes CASSYSDRVGQPQHF.

The chain links TRBV27 to TRBJ2-2; D not resolved. The CDR3 is made up of 16 amino acids. V lost 6 bases, J lost 0 bases, and 14 bases lay in between. Per germline, CDR1 MNHEY and CDR2 SMNVEV (reference sequence). CDR3 amino acids: CASRPTEPTNTGELFF. The CDR3 DNA is TGTGCCAGCAGACCAACAGAGCCTACGAACACCGGGGAGCTGTTTTTT.

This chain uses TRBV7-9 with TRBJ2-5, with D tentatively TRBD1 (6 bases). The CDR3 is 14 amino acids. Germline V gene sequence: CDR1 SEHNR, CDR2 FQNEAQ (reference sequence). Trimming left V 0 bases short and J 5 bases short, with 10 bases between. The CDR3 coding sequence is TGTGCCAGCAGCTTAGCGGGGGCCTGGGAGACCCAGTACTTC. Protein: CASSLAGAWETQYF.

This chain connects TRBV5-1 to TRBJ1-1; D is perhaps TRBD1 (6 bases). The CDR3 runs 15 residues. V shed 3 bases and J shed 1 base, with 13 bases lying between them. Per germline, CDR1 SGHRS and CDR2 YFSETQ. DNA for the CDR3: TGCGCCAGCAGCTCCCTATTGACAGGGAACACTGAAGCTTTCTTT. Translating gives CASSSLLTGNTEAFF.

The V and J genes are TRBV20-1 and TRBJ1-1, with D tentatively TRBD1 (5 bases). There are 11 residues in the CDR3. The V end lost 0 bases, the J end lost 8 bases, and 7 bases lay between the germline ends. Germline V gives CDR1 DFQATT, CDR2 SNEGSKA (reference sequence). This CDR3 reads CSARDYREAFF. CDR3 DNA sequence: TGCAGTGCTAGAGATTACAGGGAAGCTTTCTTT.

The chain employs TRBV19 and TRBJ1-3; TRBD1 agrees at 11 bases. The CDR3 extends over 16 amino acids. V lost 4 bases and J lost 7; bases outside the gene matches: 9. In germline, CDR1 is LNHDA, CDR2 SQIVND (reference sequence). In DNA, the CDR3 is TGTGCCAGTAGTACGGGACAGGGGGGATTTGTGAACACCATATATTTT. Encoded protein: CASSTGQGGFVNTIYF.

This sequence joins TRBV2 and TRBJ2-5, with 7 bases matching TRBD2. Trimming cost V 2 bases and J 2 bases; bases outside gene matches: 5. The CDR3 totals 15 residues. Germline V gives CDR1 SNHLY, CDR2 FYNNEI. For the CDR3, the DNA is TGTGCCAGCAGTGAACATCAGGGAGGGCAAGAGACCCAGTACTTC. Protein sequence: CASSEHQGGQETQYF. The full variable domain, completed using reference TRBV2 and TRBJ2-5, is EPEVTQTPSHQVTQMGQEVILRCVPISNHLYFYWYRQILGQKVEFLVSFYNNEISEKSEIFDDQFSVERPDGSNFTLKIRSTKLEDSAMYFCASSEHQGGQETQYFGPGTRLLVL.

The genes are TRBV7-2 and TRBJ2-2; 8 positions agree with TRBD1. In germline, CDR1 is SGHTA, CDR2 FQGNSA. The CDR3 sequence is 15 residues long. The ends lost 8 bases at V and 3 bases at J; junction bases unmatched: 8. The CDR3: CASGPGGVYTGELFF. As DNA, the CDR3 is TGTGCCAGCGGCCCAGGGGGCGTCTACACCGGGGAGCTGTTTTTT.

This chain uses TRBV30 with TRBJ1-1, with a possible D match to TRBD1 (5 bases). V was cut by 0 bases and J by 8 bases, with 13 bases left in between. This CDR3 contains 13 residues. Per germline, CDR1 GTSNPN and CDR2 SVGIG (reference sequence). CDR3 coding DNA: TGTGCCTGGAGTGTACCGCTCAGGGTGGAAGCTTTCTTT. It codes for CAWSVPLRVEAFF. The full variable domain, with the rest looked up from reference TRBV30 and TRBJ1-1, is SQTIHQWPATLVQPVGSPLSLECTVEGTSNPNLYWYRQAAGRGLQLLFYSVGIGQISSEVPQNLSASRPQDRQFILSSKKLLLSDSGFYLCAWSVPLRVEAFFGQGTRLTVV.

The CDR3 reads CASRKGTGGSTDTQYF. For the CDR3, the DNA is TGTGCCAGCAGGAAAGGGACAGGGGGGAGCACAGATACGCAGTATTTT. This sequence joins TRBV2 and TRBJ2-3; TRBD1 matches at 11 bases. V lost 6 bases and J lost 0; bases outside the gene matches: 5. This CDR3 contains 16 residues. CDR1 is SNHLY, CDR2 FYNNEI, per germline.

The rearrangement joins TRBV5-4 to TRBJ2-7; the D gene is possibly TRBD1 (5 bases). V was clipped by 4 bases and J by 4 bases, with 15 bases between them. Germline assignment: CDR1 SGHNT and CDR2 YYREEE (reference sequence). The CDR3 consists of 14 residues. The CDR3 is CASSPGQGRYEQYF. CDR3 bases: TGTGCCAGCAGCCCAGGGCAGGGTAGATACGAGCAGTACTTC.

The chain carries TRBV7-2 and TRBJ2-5; 11 nucleotides agree with TRBD2. Germline lookup yields CDR1 SGHTA and CDR2 FQGNSA. The CDR3 sequence is 15 residues long. The ends lost 4 bases at V and 5 bases at J; junction bases unmatched: 6. The CDR3 sequence: CASSYLAGGPETQYF. DNA of the CDR3: TGTGCCAGCAGCTACTTAGCGGGGGGGCCGGAGACCCAGTACTTC.

The genes are TRBV18 and TRBJ1-3, with D maybe TRBD1 (5 bases). CDR3 size: 16 residues. Per germline, CDR1 KGHSH and CDR2 LQKENI. Trimming left V 3 bases short and J 0 bases short, with 12 bases between. This CDR3 is CASSPVQASSGNTIYF. The CDR3 bases are TGTGCCAGCTCACCGGTACAGGCCTCCTCTGGAAACACCATATATTTT. Full variable domain (remainder filled in from reference TRBV18 and TRBJ1-3): NAGVMQNPRHLVRRRGQEARLRCSPMKGHSHVYWYRQLPEEGLKFMVYLQKENIIDESGMPKERFSAEFPKEGPSILRIQQVVRGDSAAYFCASSPVQASSGNTIYFGEGSWLTVV.

In its sample, this clone was seen once. This rearrangement joins TRBV7-2 to TRBJ2-1, with D possibly matching TRBD2 (5 bases). The CDR3 covers 14 residues. The V and J ends lost 4 bases and 3 bases respectively, with 10 bases between them. CDR1 is SGHTA, CDR2 FQGNSA, per germline. CDR3 sequence reads: CASSSYGVYNEQFF. The CDR3 coding sequence is TGTGCCAGCAGCTCTTACGGGGTCTACAATGAGCAGTTCTTC.

The chain recombines TRBV9 with TRBJ2-6; 7 nucleotides align to TRBD1. CDR3 length equals 19 residues. CDR1 is SGDLS, CDR2 YYNGEE, per germline. V was clipped by 3 bases and J by 0 bases; unmatched bases: 12. In DNA, the CDR3 is TGTGCCAGCAGCGATCAACAGGGGATCAGAGACTCTGGGGCCAACGTCCTGACTTTC. Translating it yields CASSDQQGIRDSGANVLTF.

J is TRBJ2-7 and V is TRBV18; a weak D match, TRBD1 (6 bases). Germline-derived CDR1 and CDR2 are KGHSH and LQKENI. V was cut by 5 bases and J by 6 bases, with 14 bases left in between. CDR3 size: 13 residues. The CDR3 DNA follows: TGTGCCAGCTCATCGAACTCAGGGGCCGAGCAGTACTTC. Its protein product is CASSSNSGAEQYF.

The J gene is TRBJ2-3, the V gene TRBV11-2; D possibly corresponds to TRBD2 (6 bases). Germline-derived CDR1 and CDR2 are SGHAT and FQNNGV. Trimming removed 5 bases from V and 2 bases from J, with 26 bases in between. CDR3 length equals 19 residues. The CDR3 sequence: CASSPIPGSWGLNTDTQYF. The CDR3 region has the DNA TGTGCCAGCAGCCCAATTCCTGGGTCCTGGGGACTCAACACAGATACGCAGTATTTT.

V gene TRBV19 combines with J gene TRBJ1-5, with 8 bases matching TRBD1. The CDR3 covers 15 residues. V was clipped by 4 bases and J by 6 bases; unmatched bases: 8. From germline, CDR1 is LNHDA and CDR2 SQIVND (reference sequence). DNA of the CDR3: TGTGCCAGTAGTACTCCCTCCAGGGGGCTTCAGCCCCAGCATTTT. Protein sequence: CASSTPSRGLQPQHF.